The subject of this entry is one TCR beta chain. Its antigen is unknown. Sequencing used immunoSEQ multiplex PCR; TCRdb keeps in-frame clones, though not all of them. Of roughly 55,000 clones in the sample, roughly 85% were seen once. This sample is part of a study of T cell responses to AZD1222 COVID-19 vaccine. Study at large: Second-dose groups at about 4 or about 12 weeks were pooled. Notes on the study in general: Donors, mostly white British, included more females; clonal diversity was possibly underestimated. Epitopes outside B.1.351 and B.1.1.7 mutated regions reportedly drew nearly half of spike TCRs. Elevations in Spike-specific TCR breadth and depth followed administration of two AZD1222 doses.

V lost 2 bases and J 1 base, leaving 9 bases between the germline ends. The germline gives CDR1 LNHDA, CDR2 SQIVND (reference sequence). The CDR3 runs to 14 residues. The sequence was obtained from an adult in good health. The genes are TRBV19 and TRBJ2-7; D is ambiguous. Material: peripheral blood, obtained on day 0 of AZD1222 vaccination. DNA of the CDR3: TGTGCCAGTAGTATAAGGACGGCATCCTACGAGCAGTACTTC. This sequence encodes CASSIRTASYEQYF.